Listed below are T cell receptor beta chains from one sample, sequenced in a study of OX40 agonist ivuxolimab in advanced cancers. Data came from immunoSEQ multiplex PCR; TCRdb stores just in-frame clones and leaves some out. The top ten clones hold 1.1% of a sample with under 70,000 clones, around 86% of them seen once. Here the sequenced sample was CD4+ or CD8+ T cells sorted from blood, taken in a trial of the OX40 agonist ivuxolimab. These receptors were taken from an adult with an advanced solid tumor such as melanoma, head and neck, liver or kidney cancer. Each CDR3 is given with its conserved first and last residue. A D gene is named only where the DNA matches it firmly. Clone size appears in some rows only: once, few, many, or a class for an expanded clone.

d_gene: TRBD1
v_gene: TRBV28
abundance: NA
j_gene: TRBJ1-5
CDR3nt: TGTGCCAGCAGCCACACAGGGGAGCCTCAGCCCCAGCATTTT
CDR3aa: CASSHTGEPQPQHF

d_gene: TRBD2
v_gene: TRBV25-1
abundance: NA
j_gene: TRBJ2-2
CDR3nt: TGTGCCAGCAGTGAATCACCGGGAGGGCCCGGGACCGGGGAGCTGTTTTTT
CDR3aa: CASSESPGGPGTGELFF

d_gene: TRBD1
v_gene: TRBV6-5
abundance: few
j_gene: TRBJ1-2
CDR3nt: TGTGCCAGCCGACTGGAGGGGGCGTATGGCTACACCTTC
CDR3aa: CASRLEGAYGYTF

d_gene: NA
v_gene: TRBV6-1
abundance: few
j_gene: TRBJ1-3
CDR3nt: TGTGCCTCCGGGCAGGGCCTTTCTGGAAACACCATATATTTT
CDR3aa: CASGQGLSGNTIYF

d_gene: NA
v_gene: TRBV19
abundance: NA
j_gene: TRBJ2-2
CDR3nt: TGTGCCAGTAGGGTAACAGACGCGAACACCGGGGAGCTGTTTTTT
CDR3aa: CASRVTDANTGELFF

d_gene: NA
v_gene: TRBV9
abundance: NA
j_gene: TRBJ2-5
CDR3nt: TGTGCCAGCAGCGTAATGGGCACCAACCAAGAGACCCAGTACTTC
CDR3aa: CASSVMGTNQETQYF

d_gene: NA
v_gene: TRBV6-1
abundance: NA
j_gene: TRBJ2-2
CDR3nt: TGTGCCAGCAGTGAAGTAGACGGAGCCGGGGAGCTGTTTTTT
CDR3aa: CASSEVDGAGELFF

d_gene: TRBD1
v_gene: TRBV18
abundance: NA
j_gene: TRBJ1-1
CDR3nt: TGTGCCAGCGCCTACCGACAGGGGGAAGGAGAAGCTTTCTTT
CDR3aa: CASAYRQGEGEAFF

d_gene: NA
v_gene: TRBV7-2
abundance: NA
j_gene: TRBJ2-7
CDR3nt: TGTGCCAGCAGCTCAGACACGGGCCACTCCTACGAGCAGTACTTC
CDR3aa: CASSSDTGHSYEQYF

d_gene: TRBD1
v_gene: TRBV27
abundance: NA
j_gene: TRBJ2-5
CDR3nt: TGTGCCAGCAGACCTCGGGACAGGCTCCTACAAGAGACCCAGTACTTC
CDR3aa: CASRPRDRLLQETQYF

d_gene: NA
v_gene: TRBV18
abundance: once
j_gene: TRBJ1-1
CDR3nt: TGTGCCAGCTCACCATCATGGCAGGGGAACACTGAAGCTTTCTTT
CDR3aa: CASSPSWQGNTEAFF

d_gene: NA
v_gene: TRBV21-1
abundance: NA
j_gene: TRBJ2-4
CDR3nt: TGTGCCACCCGGGGGGGCTACCGGATTTCGAACATTCAGTACTTC
CDR3aa: CATRGGYRISNIQYF

d_gene: TRBD1
v_gene: TRBV7-2
abundance: NA
j_gene: TRBJ1-1
CDR3nt: TGTGCCAGCAGCTTAGGACCTCAGGGGGCAGGGAAGACTGAAGCTTTCTTT
CDR3aa: CASSLGPQGAGKTEAFF

d_gene: NA
v_gene: TRBV6-6
abundance: NA
j_gene: TRBJ2-7
CDR3nt: TGTGCCAGCATGCAAACGGCCGAGCAGTACTTC
CDR3aa: CASMQTAEQYF

d_gene: NA
v_gene: TRBV5-6
abundance: NA
j_gene: TRBJ2-4
CDR3nt: TGTGCCAGCAGCTCCCTAGGGGGGAGGTCTAACATTCAGTACTTC
CDR3aa: CASSSLGGRSNIQYF

d_gene: NA
v_gene: TRBV20-1
abundance: NA
j_gene: TRBJ2-5
CDR3nt: TGCAGTGCGGGACGCCAAGAGACCCAGTACTTC
CDR3aa: CSAGRQETQYF